This TCR beta chain was obtained from a study of blood T cell repertoires in COVID-19. As for the study in general: Samples representing acute and convalescent COVID-19 were sourced from the United States, Italy and Spain. PBMCs, B-cell-depleted T cells, or T cells were the source of the cDNA or gDNA that made up the material.

The CDR3 contains 17 residues. Trimming removed 9 bases from V and 8 bases from J; junction bases left unmatched: 24. Methods used by the authors: Nucleated cell counts were estimated from reference gene primer amplification. Assay used: immunoSEQ multiplex PCR; TCRdb lists only in-frame clones, some missing. That table furnishes V, J and clone size, whereas the DNA furnished D and trimming. The sample lists 150,000 to 200,000 clones, more than 75% seen once, with about 8.4% in the top ten. A single count supports this clone. This rearrangement joins TRBV23-1 to TRBJ1-1; 7 nucleotides match TRBD1. TRBV23-1 is given ORF status, its function remaining uncertain. The clonotype comes from a woman in her 70s with acute or convalescent COVID-19. Sequencing was performed on peripheral blood. As DNA, the CDR3 is TGCGCCAGATTCCCCGGGACAGTCCTGATTCCGGCCCGAGAAGCTTTCTTT. Its protein is CARFPGTVLIPAREAFF.